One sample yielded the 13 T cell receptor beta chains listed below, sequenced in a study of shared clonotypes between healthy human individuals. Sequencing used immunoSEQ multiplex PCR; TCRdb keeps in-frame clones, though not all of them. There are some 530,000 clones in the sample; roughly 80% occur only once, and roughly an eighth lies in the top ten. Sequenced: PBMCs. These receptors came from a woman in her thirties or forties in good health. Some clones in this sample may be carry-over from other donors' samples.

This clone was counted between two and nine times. The CDR3 coding sequence is TGTGCCAGCAGCTTAATTTACGGGGTCGTCCACGAGCAGTACTTC. Translated, it gives CASSLIYGVVHEQYF. The chain recombines TRBV7-9 with TRBJ2-7, with D perhaps TRBD2 (5 bases). The germline gives CDR1 SEHNR, CDR2 FQNEAQ (reference sequence). The CDR3 covers 15 residues. Trimming took off 2 bases at V and 5 bases at J, with 16 bases between the two ends.

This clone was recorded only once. CDR3 bases: TGCGCCAGCAGCTTGGCCGGGGTTGTCACCAAGAACACTGAAGCTTTCTTT. It specifies CASSLAGVVTKNTEAFF. This chain connects TRBV5-1 to TRBJ1-1; D is undetermined. Trimming took off 0 bases at V and 1 base at J, with 16 bases between the two ends. Germline V gives CDR1 SGHRS, CDR2 YFSETQ. The CDR3 runs to 17 residues.

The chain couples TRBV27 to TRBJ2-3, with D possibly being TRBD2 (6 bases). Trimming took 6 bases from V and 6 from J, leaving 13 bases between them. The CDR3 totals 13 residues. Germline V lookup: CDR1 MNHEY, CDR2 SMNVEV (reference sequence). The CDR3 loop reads CASSGGVGDTQYF. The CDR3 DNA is TGTGCCAGCAGCGGCGGGGTGGGGGATACGCAGTATTTT.

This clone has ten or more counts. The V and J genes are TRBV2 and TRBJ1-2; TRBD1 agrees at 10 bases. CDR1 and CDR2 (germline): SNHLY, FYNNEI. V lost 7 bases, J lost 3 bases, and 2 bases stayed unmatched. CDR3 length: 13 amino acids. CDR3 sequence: CASMGTGDYGYTF. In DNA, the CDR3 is TGTGCCAGCATGGGGACAGGGGACTATGGCTACACCTTC.

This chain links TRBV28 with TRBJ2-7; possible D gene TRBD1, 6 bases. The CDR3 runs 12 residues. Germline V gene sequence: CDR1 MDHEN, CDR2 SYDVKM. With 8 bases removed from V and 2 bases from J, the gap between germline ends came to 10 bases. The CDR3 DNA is TGTGCCAGCGGGACACCACCCTACGAGCAGTACTTC. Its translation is CASGTPPYEQYF.

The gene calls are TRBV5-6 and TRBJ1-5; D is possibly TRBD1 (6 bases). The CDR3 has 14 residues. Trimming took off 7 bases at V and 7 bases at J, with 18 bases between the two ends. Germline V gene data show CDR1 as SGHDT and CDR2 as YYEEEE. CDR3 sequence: CASGLGGRLQPQHF. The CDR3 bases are TGTGCCAGCGGTCTCGGGGGGCGGTTGCAGCCCCAGCATTTT.

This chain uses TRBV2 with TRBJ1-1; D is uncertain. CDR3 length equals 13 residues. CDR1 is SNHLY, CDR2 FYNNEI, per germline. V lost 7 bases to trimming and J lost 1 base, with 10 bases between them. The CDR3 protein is CASNQRGNTEAFF. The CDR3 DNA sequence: TGTGCCAGCAATCAACGGGGGAACACTGAAGCTTTCTTT.

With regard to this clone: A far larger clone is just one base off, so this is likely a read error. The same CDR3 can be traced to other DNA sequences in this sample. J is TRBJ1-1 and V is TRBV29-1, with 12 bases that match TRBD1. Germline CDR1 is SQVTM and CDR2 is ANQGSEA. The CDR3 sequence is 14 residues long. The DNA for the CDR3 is TGCAGCGTCTCCTTCGGGACAGGGGGCACTGAGGCTTTCTTT. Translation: CSVSFGTGGTEAFF.

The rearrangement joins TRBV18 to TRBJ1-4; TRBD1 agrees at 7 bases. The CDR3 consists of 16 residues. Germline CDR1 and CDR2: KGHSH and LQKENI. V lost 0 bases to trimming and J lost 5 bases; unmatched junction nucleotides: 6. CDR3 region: CASSPPFYRGNEKLFF. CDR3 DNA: TGTGCCAGCTCACCACCGTTTTACAGGGGAAATGAAAAACTGTTTTTT.

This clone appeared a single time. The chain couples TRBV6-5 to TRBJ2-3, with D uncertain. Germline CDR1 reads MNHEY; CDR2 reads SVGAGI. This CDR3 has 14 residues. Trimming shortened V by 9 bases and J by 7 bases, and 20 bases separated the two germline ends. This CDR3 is CASSSAGYLHTQYF. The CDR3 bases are TGTGCCAGTTCGTCGGCAGGCTACCTTCATACGCAGTATTTT.

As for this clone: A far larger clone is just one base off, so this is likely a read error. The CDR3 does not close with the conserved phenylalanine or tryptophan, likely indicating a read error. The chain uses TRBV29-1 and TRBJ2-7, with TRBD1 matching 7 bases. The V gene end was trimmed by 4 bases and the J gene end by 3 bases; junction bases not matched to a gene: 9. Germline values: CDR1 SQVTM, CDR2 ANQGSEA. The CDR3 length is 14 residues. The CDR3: CSVGQGNMYYEQYS. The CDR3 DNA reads TGCAGCGTTGGACAGGGAAATATGTACTACGAGCAGTACTCC.

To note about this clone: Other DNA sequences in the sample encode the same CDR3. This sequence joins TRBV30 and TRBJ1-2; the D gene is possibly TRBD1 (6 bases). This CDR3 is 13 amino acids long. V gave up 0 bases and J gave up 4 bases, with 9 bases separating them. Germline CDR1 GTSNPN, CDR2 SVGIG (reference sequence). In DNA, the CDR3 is TGTGCCTGGAGTGTACAGGGTGGCTATGGCTACACCTTC. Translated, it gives CAWSVQGGYGYTF.

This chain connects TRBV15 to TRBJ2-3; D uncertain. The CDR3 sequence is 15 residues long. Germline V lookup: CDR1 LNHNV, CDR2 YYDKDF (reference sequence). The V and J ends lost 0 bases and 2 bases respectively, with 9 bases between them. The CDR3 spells CATSRERQLTDTQYF. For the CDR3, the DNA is TGTGCCACCAGCAGAGAGAGGCAGCTCACAGATACGCAGTATTTT.